Below are 27 T cell receptor beta chains sequenced from a single sample in a study of shared clonotypes between healthy human individuals. Some clones are missing from TCRdb's copy, which holds only in-frame ones; the method was immunoSEQ multiplex PCR. Of millions of clones in the sample, about 92% are singletons; the top ten hold over 0.12%. The specimen sequenced was naive CD4+ T cells sorted from blood. Regarding subset: CD45RA+ positively selected. These receptor sequences come from a man between 18 and 35 years old in good health.

On this clone: Its ends do not fully match the called genes, so a read error is possible. V usage is TRBV10-3 and J usage is TRBJ2-4; 11 positions agree with TRBD2. CDR3 length: 13 amino acids. Germline V gene lookup returns CDR1 ENHRY and CDR2 SYGVKD. The CDR3 reads CAISESHGLAGHF. The CDR3 DNA reads TGTGCCATCAGTGAGTCACATGGACTAGCGGGTCACTTC.

The sample holds a few counts of this clone. The V and J genes are TRBV10-1 and TRBJ1-4; D not certain. CDR1 and CDR2 from the germline V gene are WNHNN and SYGVQD (reference sequence). CDR3 length equals 15 residues. The V end was cut by 3 bases, the J end by 7 bases, with 15 bases between. This CDR3 reads CASSDSGDLGEKLFF. The DNA for the CDR3 is TGCGCCAGCAGTGATTCGGGAGACTTGGGTGAAAAACTGTTTTTT.

The CDR3 here is CASSLQGPNTDTQYF. CDR3 sequence (DNA): TGCGCCAGCAGCTTGCAGGGTCCAAACACAGATACGCAGTATTTT. The rearrangement joins TRBV5-1 to TRBJ2-3; a weak D match, TRBD1 (5 bases). The V gene's germline CDR1 is SGHRS and CDR2 YFSETQ. The V end lost 1 base, the J end lost 2 bases, and 11 bases lay between the germline ends. CDR3 length equals 15 residues.

As concerns this clone: This CDR3 is also generated by other DNA sequences in the sample. The chain has TRBV5-1 and TRBJ1-3; D gene ambiguous. The CDR3 extends over 14 amino acids. Trimming stripped 4 bases from V and 0 bases from J, with 8 bases between. CDR1 and CDR2 (germline): SGHRS, YFSETQ. The CDR3: CASSLAGSGNTIYF. In DNA form, the CDR3 reads TGCGCCAGCAGCCTCGCTGGCTCTGGAAACACCATATATTTT.

The V and J genes are TRBV6-5 and TRBJ2-1; D is ambiguous. V lost 10 bases to trimming and J lost 4 bases, with 8 bases between them. CDR1 and CDR2 (germline): MNHEY, SVGAGI. This CDR3 has 11 residues. The CDR3 coding sequence is TGTGCCACAGGCAGGTACAATGAGCAGTTCTTC. It specifies CATGRYNEQFF.

J is TRBJ1-1 and V is TRBV27; no firm D call. Germline V lookup: CDR1 MNHEY, CDR2 SMNVEV (reference sequence). The CDR3 is 17 amino acids. The V end lost 0 bases, the J end lost 5 bases, and 19 bases lay between the germline ends. CDR3 nucleotide sequence: TGTGCCAGCAGTTTATCGGGCGGGGTTCACCTAAAGACTGAAGCTTTCTTT. The encoded protein is CASSLSGGVHLKTEAFF.

V gene TRBV7-2 combines with J gene TRBJ2-4; no clear D gene. Germline V lookup: CDR1 SGHTA, CDR2 FQGNSA. The CDR3 has 14 residues. V dropped 1 base and J dropped 8 bases, with 12 bases sitting between them. CDR3 nucleotide sequence: TGTGCCAGCAGCTTAGAGAATTCGCGAGACATTCAGTACTTC. The encoded protein is CASSLENSRDIQYF.

On this clone: Other DNA sequences within the sample encode an identical CDR3. The J gene is TRBJ1-1, the V gene TRBV5-1; D remains unclear. Germline CDR1 reads SGHRS; CDR2 reads YFSETQ. Trimming cost V 4 bases and J 1 base, with 8 bases left between them. The length of the CDR3 is 13 residues. This CDR3 is CASSREGNTEAFF. DNA of the CDR3: TGCGCCAGCAGCCGGGAGGGGAACACTGAAGCTTTCTTT.

V is TRBV2 and J is TRBJ2-3; D is perhaps TRBD1 (5 bases). V was trimmed by 1 base and J by 5 bases, leaving 13 bases between them. The CDR3 has 15 amino acids. Germline V gene lookup returns CDR1 SNHLY and CDR2 FYNNEI. CDR3 loop: CASSEGVQGEDTQYF. The CDR3 DNA reads TGTGCCAGCAGTGAAGGTGTGCAGGGCGAAGATACGCAGTATTTT.

J is TRBJ1-1 and V is TRBV2, with 9 bases lining up with TRBD1. This CDR3 is 15 amino acids long. V dropped 7 bases and J dropped 4; count of bases not matched to a gene: 10. Per germline, CDR1 SNHLY and CDR2 FYNNEI. As DNA, the CDR3 is TGTGCCAGCACCCCGAGACAGGGGGTTTTCACTGAAGCTTTCTTT. Its protein is CASTPRQGVFTEAFF.

This chain links TRBV4-2 with TRBJ1-1; the match to TRBD1 covers 12 bases. V dropped 3 bases and J dropped 2; count of bases not matched to a gene: 1. The CDR3 has 15 residues. Germline-derived CDR1 and CDR2 are LGHNA and YNFKEQ. CDR3 sequence: CASSQGQGANTEAFF. The DNA of the CDR3 is TGTGCCAGCAGCCAGGGACAGGGGGCAAACACTGAAGCTTTCTTT.

This chain uses TRBV7-9 with TRBJ1-2; D is uncertain. Trimming removed 2 bases from V and 0 bases from J, with 10 bases in between. The CDR3 is made up of 15 amino acids. Germline V CDR1 and CDR2: SEHNR, FQNEAQ (reference sequence). This CDR3 reads CASSLLQETNYGYTF. The CDR3 nucleotides are TGTGCCAGCAGCTTACTGCAGGAAACTAACTATGGCTACACCTTC.

For this clone: The limits of the CDR3 on the DNA are not certain, so only TCRdb's listed CDR3 is given. This chain uses TRBV21-1 with TRBJ1-6; the table's D call, TRBD1, has no DNA check behind it. TRBV21-1 is flagged as a pseudogene. The CDR3 totals 15 residues, both ends included. The CDR3 here is CASSNAWGAGSPLHF.

As to this clone: This sample also contains other DNA sequences that code for the same CDR3. The chain joins TRBV6-6 to TRBJ2-7; 8 bases map to TRBD1. Germline CDR1 reads MNHNY; CDR2 reads SVGAGI (reference sequence). V was clipped by 5 bases and J by 1 base; unmatched bases: 4. There are 14 residues in the CDR3. The CDR3 DNA is TGTGCCAGCAGTCAAGGACAGGGATCCTACGAGCAGTACTTC. Its protein product is CASSQGQGSYEQYF.

The chain joins TRBV5-5 to TRBJ2-7; no reliable D call. Trimming removed 0 bases from V and 2 bases from J, with 9 bases in between. The CDR3 sequence is 14 residues long. Germline V lookup: CDR1 SGHKS, CDR2 YYEKEE (reference sequence). CDR3 in DNA: TGTGCCAGCAGCTTGGGGCACGTAGCCTACGAGCAGTACTTC. Translated: CASSLGHVAYEQYF.

This clone was recorded only once. The chain employs TRBV5-5 and TRBJ2-7; D is ambiguous. CDR1 is SGHKS and CDR2 is YYEKEE in the germline V gene (reference sequence). CDR3 length: 14 amino acids. Trimming removed 1 base at V and 4 bases at J, with 12 bases between. For the CDR3, the DNA is TGTGCCAGCAGCTTGTCCGCGGTGAAATACGAGCAGTACTTC. Translated, it gives CASSLSAVKYEQYF.

The rearrangement uses TRBV9 and TRBJ2-1; 7 nucleotides line up with TRBD2. The CDR3 loop spans 15 amino acids. Germline CDR1 reads SGDLS; CDR2 reads YYNGEE. After removal of 3 bases from V and 4 bases from J, the junction contained 7 bases not matched to a gene. CDR3 nucleotides: TGTGCCAGCAGCGAGGGACTACCCATTTACAATGAGCAGTTCTTC. Protein product: CASSEGLPIYNEQFF.

The chain has TRBV20-1 and TRBJ1-1; D ambiguous. Germline-derived CDR1 and CDR2 are DFQATT and SNEGSKA (reference sequence). V shed 3 bases and J shed 4 bases, with 3 bases lying between them. The CDR3 has 10 amino acids. CDR3 loop: CSARPTEAFF. CDR3 DNA sequence: TGCAGTGCTAGGCCCACTGAAGCTTTCTTT.

This rearrangement joins TRBV4-3 to TRBJ2-7; D tentatively fits TRBD1 or TRBD2 (5 bases each). Trimming left V 3 bases short and J 5 bases short, with 11 bases between. Germline V CDR1 and CDR2: LGHNA, YSLEER. The CDR3 has 13 residues. Here the CDR3 DNA reads TGCGCCAGCAGCCAGGCCCTGGGGGACGAGCAGTACTTC. Its protein product is CASSQALGDEQYF.

V gene TRBV4-2 combines with J gene TRBJ1-1, with 8 bases identical to TRBD1. Trimming removed 2 bases from V and 1 base from J; junction bases left unmatched: 3. Per germline, CDR1 LGHNA and CDR2 YNFKEQ. This CDR3 spans 15 amino acids. As DNA, the CDR3 is TGTGCCAGCAGCCAAACCGGGACAGGGAACACTGAAGCTTTCTTT. This sequence encodes CASSQTGTGNTEAFF.

The chain recombines TRBV7-2 with TRBJ2-5, with 7 positions matching TRBD1. Germline-derived CDR1 and CDR2 are SGHTA and FQGNSA. This CDR3 comprises 12 residues. The V segment lost 5 bases and the J segment 5 bases; nucleotides outside the gene matches: 2. CDR3 bases: TGTGCCAGCAGCCCACAGGGGGAGACCCAGTACTTC. Translation gives CASSPQGETQYF.

This sequence joins TRBV5-1 and TRBJ2-7; possibly TRBD2 for D (6 bases). CDR1 SGHRS and CDR2 YFSETQ come from the germline V gene. Trimming cost V 2 bases and J 6 bases, with 21 bases left between them. This CDR3 is built from 16 residues. This chain's CDR3 is CASSLTHGLEGPEQYF. The CDR3, as DNA: TGCGCCAGCAGCTTAACACATGGCTTGGAGGGCCCCGAGCAGTACTTC.

Regarding this clone: A much bigger clone sits one base away, suggesting this may be a read error. The sample carries other DNA sequences with the same CDR3. This rearrangement joins TRBV7-2 to TRBJ1-1; TRBD1 is a possible D gene (6 bases). The germline V gene has CDR1 SGHTA and CDR2 FQGNSA. CDR3 length equals 13 residues. Between the trimmed V and J ends, which lost 3 bases and 1 base, there was a span of 6 bases. The CDR3 reads CASSLTGNTEAFF. The DNA of the CDR3 is TGTGCCAGCAGCTTGACAGGGAACACTGAAGCTTTCTTT. Looking up the rest from reference TRBV7-2 and TRBJ1-1 gives the full variable domain: GAGVSQSPSNKVTEKGKDVELRCDPISGHTALYWYRQSLGQGLEFLIYFQGNSAPDKSGLPSDRFSAERTGGSVSTLTIQRTQQEDSAVYLCASSLTGNTEAFFGQGTRLTVV.

This chain connects TRBV6-6 to TRBJ1-1; D possibly corresponds to TRBD1 (6 bases). The CDR3 contains 14 residues. The germline V gene has CDR1 MNHNY and CDR2 SVGAGI (reference sequence). With 7 bases removed from V and 0 bases from J, the gap between germline ends came to 12 bases. CDR3 amino acids: CASISDSLNTEAFF. The CDR3 coding sequence is TGTGCCAGCATTTCGGACAGTCTGAACACTGAAGCTTTCTTT.

This sequence joins TRBV6-6 and TRBJ2-7, with 11 positions matching TRBD2. With 4 bases clipped from V and 3 bases from J, the junction kept 5 bases outside the gene matches. There are 15 residues in the CDR3. The germline CDR1 and CDR2 sequences are MNHNY and SVGAGI (reference sequence). The CDR3 sequence: CASSSTSGDFYEQYF. The CDR3 DNA sequence: TGTGCCAGCAGTTCGACTAGCGGGGACTTCTACGAGCAGTACTTC.

The rearrangement joins TRBV18 to TRBJ2-1; TRBD1 is a possible D gene (6 bases). V lost 6 bases and J 0 bases, leaving 15 bases between the germline ends. There are 16 residues in the CDR3. Per the germline V gene, CDR1 is KGHSH and CDR2 is LQKENI. CDR3: CASSRTVLNSYNEQFF. The CDR3 bases are TGTGCCAGCTCCCGGACAGTACTAAACTCCTACAATGAGCAGTTCTTC.

The V call is TRBV5-1, the J call TRBJ2-3; the D gene could be TRBD1 or TRBD2 (5 bases each). The ends were cut back, 5 bases at V and 5 bases at J, with 9 bases in the middle. Germline V CDR1 and CDR2: SGHRS, YFSETQ. The CDR3 has 12 amino acids. The CDR3 nucleotides are TGCGCCAGCAGACTGGGGGAAGATACGCAGTATTTT. This gives the protein CASRLGEDTQYF.